Shown below are 16 T cell receptor beta chains from a single sample sequenced in a study of blood T cell repertoires in COVID-19. TCRdb keeps only in-frame clones here, not all; method: immunoSEQ multiplex PCR. The table includes some 120,000 clones, around 85% detected once. Sequencing was done on a sample of peripheral blood. The origin of the receptors is a woman aged 50 to 65 with acute or convalescent COVID-19.

The gene calls are TRBV25-1 and TRBJ1-6; 7 positions agree with TRBD1. Trimming cost V 6 bases and J 7 bases; bases outside gene matches: 12. The CDR3 runs to 16 residues. Germline assignment: CDR1 MGHDK and CDR2 SYGVNS. In DNA, the CDR3 is TGTGCCAGCAGCGCTGGACAGGCAGGATGGAATTCACCCCTCCACTTT. This translates into CASSAGQAGWNSPLHF.

This chain connects TRBV29-1 to TRBJ1-2; the match to TRBD1 covers 8 bases. Germline V gene sequence: CDR1 SQVTM, CDR2 ANQGSEA. CDR3 length equals 13 residues. V was pared by 3 bases and J by 4 bases, with 4 bases of the junction left unmatched. CDR3 coding DNA: TGCAGCGTTGATGTGGACAGGGCCTATGGCTACACCTTC. This sequence encodes CSVDVDRAYGYTF.

The V call is TRBV15, the J call TRBJ2-1, with 11 positions matching TRBD2. Germline V lookup: CDR1 LNHNV, CDR2 YYDKDF (reference sequence). This CDR3 region has 19 residues. The V and J ends lost 9 bases and 3 bases, in that order; junction bases with no gene match: 19. Here the CDR3 DNA reads TGTGCCACTGAGGGAGGTAGCGGGGGGGCCAGCCGCTACTACAATGAGCAGTTCTTC. It is translated as CATEGGSGGASRYYNEQFF.

The chain is built from TRBV12-3 or TRBV12-4 and TRBJ1-5, with D hard to call. The V end lost 6 bases, the J end lost 14 bases, and 17 bases lay between the germline ends. The CDR3 has 12 amino acids. The CDR3 loop is CASSETLAGKHF. In DNA form, the CDR3 reads TGTGCCAGCAGCGAGACTCTGGCCGGCAAGCATTTT.

This clone was picked up one time. The chain uses TRBV7-9 and TRBJ1-3; D is unclear. V lost 5 bases and J lost 2, with 10 bases in between. Germline CDR1 and CDR2: SEHNR and FQNEAQ (reference sequence). This CDR3 spans 14 amino acids. The CDR3 reads CASSPVYPGNTIYF. The CDR3 coding sequence is TGTGCCAGCAGCCCTGTGTATCCTGGAAACACCATATATTTT. The entire variable domain, with the rest obtained from reference TRBV7-9 and TRBJ1-3, is as follows: DTGVSQNPRHKITKRGQNVTFRCDPISEHNRLYWYRQTLGQGPEFLTYFQNEAQLEKSRLLSDRFSAERPKGSFSTLEIQRTEQGDSAMYLCASSPVYPGNTIYFGEGSWLTVV.

The sample holds a few counts of this clone. The chain joins TRBV19 to TRBJ2-1, with TRBD1 identical over 9 bases. J was trimmed by 9 bases and V by 3 bases; bases with no gene match: 6. The CDR3 has 14 residues. Germline-derived CDR1 and CDR2 are LNHDA and SQIVND (reference sequence). DNA for the CDR3: TGTGCCAGTAGTATTAAGGGGACAGGGCTTGAGCAGTTCTTC. Its translation is CASSIKGTGLEQFF.

The V gene is TRBV18, the J gene TRBJ1-1, with 9 bases aligning to TRBD1. The CDR3 loop spans 15 amino acids. V shed 4 bases, J shed 6 bases, and the junction held 9 bases outside the gene matches. CDR1 and CDR2 from the germline V gene are KGHSH and LQKENI. Here the CDR3 reads CASSQNRGQGSEAFF. The CDR3 DNA reads as TGTGCCAGCTCACAGAACAGGGGGCAGGGGTCTGAAGCTTTCTTT. Looking up the rest from reference TRBV18 and TRBJ1-1 gives the full variable domain: NAGVMQNPRHLVRRRGQEARLRCSPMKGHSHVYWYRQLPEEGLKFMVYLQKENIIDESGMPKERFSAEFPKEGPSILRIQQVVRGDSAAYFCASSQNRGQGSEAFFGQGTRLTVV.

The genes are TRBV10-3 and TRBJ2-3; D gene unclear. The germline V gene encodes CDR1 ENHRY and CDR2 SYGVKD. The CDR3 extends over 16 amino acids. V was clipped by 4 bases and J by 0 bases, with 14 bases between them. CDR3 in amino acids: CAISGETVASTDTQYF. CDR3 nucleotide sequence: TGTGCCATCAGTGGAGAAACCGTAGCCAGCACAGATACGCAGTATTTT.

The chain joins TRBV24-1 to TRBJ2-2; 10 bases line up with TRBD2. The CDR3 is made up of 16 amino acids. The V segment lost 4 bases and the J segment 5 bases; nucleotides outside the gene matches: 6. In germline, CDR1 is KGHDR, CDR2 SFDVKD. The CDR3, as DNA: TGTGCCACCAGTGAGATAGCGGGGGGCTCAACCGGGGAGCTGTTTTTT. It translates to CATSEIAGGSTGELFF.

The V gene is TRBV19, the J gene TRBJ2-3, with a tentative D call TRBD2 (6 bases). V lost 3 bases, J lost 1 base, and 8 bases lay in between. The CDR3 loop spans 14 amino acids. Germline CDR1 LNHDA, CDR2 SQIVND (reference sequence). The CDR3 sequence is CASSIASGTDTQYF. As DNA, the CDR3 is TGTGCCAGTAGTATCGCTAGCGGCACAGATACGCAGTATTTT.

The V gene is TRBV18, the J gene TRBJ1-4; D gene ambiguous. CDR3 length: 16 residues. CDR1 KGHSH and CDR2 LQKENI come from the germline V gene. Trimming shortened V by 2 bases and J by 0 bases, and 10 bases separated the two germline ends. The CDR3 sequence: CASSPGLVTTNEKLFF. Here the CDR3 DNA reads TGTGCCAGCTCACCAGGGCTGGTCACAACTAATGAAAAACTGTTTTTT.

The CDR3 nucleotides are TGTGCCGTCGGGACAAGTTCCTACGAGCAGTACTTC. This translates into CAVGTSSYEQYF. The chain recombines TRBV10-3 with TRBJ2-7, with a tentative D call TRBD1 (6 bases). The CDR3 has 12 amino acids. Trimming shortened V by 11 bases and J by 1 base, and 12 bases separated the two germline ends. Germline loops: CDR1 ENHRY, CDR2 SYGVKD.

The V and J genes are TRBV7-8 and TRBJ2-2; TRBD2 matches 8 bases. CDR1 SGHVS and CDR2 FQNEAQ come from the germline V gene. The CDR3 loop spans 16 amino acids. V dropped 7 bases and J dropped 2; count of bases not matched to a gene: 9. CDR3 in DNA: TGTGCCAGCAACAATCGGGGGGGAAGTAACACCGGGGAGCTGTTTTTT. Translating it yields CASNNRGGSNTGELFF.

In this sample, this clone turned up a few times. This chain joins TRBV19 and TRBJ1-5, with D perhaps matching TRBD1 (6 bases). The germline gives CDR1 LNHDA, CDR2 SQIVND (reference sequence). Trimming took off 7 bases at V and 1 base at J, with 11 bases between the two ends. This CDR3 is 14 amino acids long. DNA for the CDR3: TGTGCCAGTAACGGGGGGCGCAGCAATCAGCCCCAGCATTTT. Its protein is CASNGGRSNQPQHF.

The rearrangement joins TRBV29-1 to TRBJ1-4; D is possibly TRBD1 (6 bases). The V end was cut by 8 bases, the J end by 7 bases, with 17 bases between. The CDR3 has 13 residues. CDR1 and CDR2 from the germline V gene are SQVTM and ANQGSEA. The CDR3 loop is CSFSGTGSEKLFF. CDR3 nucleotide sequence: TGCAGCTTTTCCGGCACAGGGAGTGAAAAACTGTTTTTT.

V and J are TRBV10-3 and TRBJ2-7, with 9 bases aligning to TRBD1. Germline CDR1 is ENHRY and CDR2 is SYGVKD. This CDR3 contains 14 residues. Germline trimming cut 6 bases from V and 1 base from J; bases unmatched to any gene: 4. The CDR3 is CAIRQGAESYEQYF. CDR3 bases: TGTGCCATCAGACAGGGGGCCGAGTCCTACGAGCAGTACTTC.